These 21 T cell receptor beta chains share one sample of origin, sequenced in a study of blood T cell repertoires in COVID-19. Libraries were prepared by immunoSEQ multiplex PCR; TCRdb keeps only in-frame clonotypes and omits some of them. Of about 52,000 clones detected, around 81% appear once; the ten largest clones hold roughly a quarter. The sequenced sample consisted of peripheral blood. The receptors here all came from an elderly woman with COVID-19, enrolled during active disease.

The chain recombines TRBV3-1 (or the pseudogene TRBV3-2) with TRBJ2-1; 11 bases align to TRBD2. This CDR3 region has 16 residues. Per germline, CDR1 LGHDT and CDR2 YNNKEL (reference sequence). Unmatched junction bases numbered 5, after V lost 2 bases and J lost 5 bases. Here the CDR3 DNA reads TGTGCCAGCAGCCAACCCGGGACTAGCGGTAACAATGAGCAGTTCTTC. Amino acids: CASSQPGTSGNNEQFF.

This clone was counted once. The V and J genes are TRBV28 and TRBJ2-7; a weak D match, TRBD1 (5 bases). The V gene lost 6 bases and the J gene lost 6 bases, with 12 bases spanning the gap. CDR3 length: 12 amino acids. The V gene's germline CDR1 is MDHEN and CDR2 SYDVKM. The CDR3 bases are TGTGCCAGCAGCTCCAGGGTTTCCGAGCAGTACTTC. Amino acids: CASSSRVSEQYF.

This chain uses TRBV29-1 with TRBJ2-2, with 7 bases fitting TRBD1. Germline-derived CDR1 and CDR2 are SQVTM and ANQGSEA. This CDR3 region has 13 residues. The trim removed 7 bases at V and 1 base at J, leaving 3 bases unmatched. The CDR3, as DNA: TGCAGCGCCGGGACAGTGAACACCGGGGAGCTGTTTTTT. Translation: CSAGTVNTGELFF.

The V gene is TRBV19, the J gene TRBJ2-2; 10 bases are shared with TRBD2. The CDR3 has 17 amino acids. Per the germline V gene, CDR1 is LNHDA and CDR2 is SQIVND (reference sequence). Trimming cost V 10 bases and J 6 bases; bases outside gene matches: 17. CDR3 in DNA: TGTGCCACCAGACGGGTAGTAGCGGGAGGCGGGGCCGGGGAGCTGTTTTTT. It encodes CATRRVVAGGGAGELFF.

This clone came up a few times. The V call is TRBV7-2, the J call TRBJ2-1, with 7 bases matching TRBD2. The CDR3 totals 13 residues. CDR1 and CDR2 (germline): SGHTA, FQGNSA. With V trimmed by 5 bases and J by 11 bases, 9 bases remained unmatched. Here the CDR3 DNA reads TGTGCCAGCAGCCGGCCGGGACTACAAAAGCAGTTCTTC. It yields the protein CASSRPGLQKQFF.

The rearrangement joins TRBV18 to TRBJ2-3; 11 nucleotides match TRBD2. V lost 2 bases and J lost 2; bases outside the gene matches: 12. CDR3 length: 19 amino acids. Looked up from germline, CDR1 is KGHSH and CDR2 is LQKENI. The chain's CDR3 is CASSPYPLTTSGVTDTQYF. The CDR3 coding sequence is TGTGCCAGCTCACCATACCCCTTAACGACTAGCGGGGTCACAGATACGCAGTATTTT.

The CDR3 sequence: CASNPTGIEAFF. The CDR3 DNA is TGTGCCAGCAACCCCACCGGGATTGAAGCTTTCTTT. This chain connects TRBV2 to TRBJ1-1; no clear D. The CDR3 is made up of 12 amino acids. Trimming left V 7 bases short and J 7 bases short, with 13 bases between. Germline V gene lookup returns CDR1 SNHLY and CDR2 FYNNEI. The full variable domain, completed using reference TRBV2 and TRBJ1-1, is EPEVTQTPSHQVTQMGQEVILRCVPISNHLYFYWYRQILGQKVEFLVSFYNNEISEKSEIFDDQFSVERPDGSNFTLKIRSTKLEDSAMYFCASNPTGIEAFFGQGTRLTVV.

J is TRBJ1-4 and V is TRBV12-3 or TRBV12-4; the D is unclear. The CDR3 sequence is 11 residues long. V lost 6 bases and J 5 bases, leaving 4 bases between the germline ends. The CDR3: CASSLNEKLFF. Here the CDR3 DNA reads TGTGCCAGCAGCTTGAATGAAAAACTGTTTTTT.

The CDR3 sequence: CASRTGVDTGELFF. CDR3 sequence (DNA): TGTGCCAGCAGGACAGGGGTGGACACCGGGGAGCTGTTTTTT. J is TRBJ2-2 and V is TRBV18; TRBD1 aligns across 9 bases. CDR3 length equals 14 residues. Germline-derived CDR1 and CDR2 are KGHSH and LQKENI. J lost 3 bases, V lost 8 bases, and 4 bases had no gene match.

The chain couples TRBV30 to TRBJ2-7, with 7 bases aligning to TRBD2. The J segment lost 3 bases and the V segment lost 0 bases, leaving 14 bases of the junction unmatched. In germline, CDR1 is GTSNPN, CDR2 SVGIG (reference sequence). This CDR3 is built from 17 residues. DNA for the CDR3: TGTGCCTGGAGTGTTTTCCTAAGCGGGACGCCTATCTACGAGCAGTACTTC. Its translation: CAWSVFLSGTPIYEQYF.

This clone came up a few times. The V gene is TRBV4-2, the J gene TRBJ2-1; 13 bases map to TRBD2. The V and J ends lost 1 base and 5 bases, in that order; junction bases with no gene match: 5. The CDR3 is 17 amino acids. The germline CDR1 and CDR2 sequences are LGHNA and YNFKEQ. The DNA for the CDR3 is TGTGCCAGCAGCCAAGCCCCGGGACTAGCGGGAAACAATGAGCAGTTCTTC. It is translated as CASSQAPGLAGNNEQFF.

The chain has TRBV19 and TRBJ1-5; D is unresolved. Germline CDR1 reads LNHDA; CDR2 reads SQIVND (reference sequence). The CDR3 loop spans 15 amino acids. Trimming took off 6 bases at V and 5 bases at J, with 17 bases between the two ends. The CDR3 DNA reads as TGTGCCAGTAGCCCCCAATCGGGATTGTATCAGCCCCAGCATTTT. Its protein is CASSPQSGLYQPQHF.

This chain connects TRBV30 to TRBJ2-7; D gene uncertain. V was cut by 0 bases and J by 3 bases, with 15 bases left in between. Germline lookup yields CDR1 GTSNPN and CDR2 SVGIG (reference sequence). The CDR3 totals 15 residues. This CDR3 is CAWSVPAQRYYEQYF. CDR3 sequence (DNA): TGTGCCTGGAGTGTACCAGCGCAGAGGTACTACGAGCAGTACTTC.

The chain has TRBV2 and TRBJ1-6; D is possibly TRBD1 (6 bases). This CDR3 region has 13 residues. Trimming removed 6 bases at V and 12 bases at J, with 15 bases between. Germline V gene lookup returns CDR1 SNHLY and CDR2 FYNNEI. In DNA form, the CDR3 reads TGTGCCAGCAGCTTGGACAGACGGGGACCCCTCCACTTT. It specifies CASSLDRRGPLHF.

V usage is TRBV2 and J usage is TRBJ2-1; D is possibly TRBD2 (5 bases). The CDR3 loop spans 15 amino acids. Trimming removed 5 bases at V and 5 bases at J, with 16 bases between. Germline V gene data show CDR1 as SNHLY and CDR2 as FYNNEI. CDR3 region: CASSPLDPVNNEQFF. The CDR3, as DNA: TGTGCCAGCAGTCCACTAGACCCCGTGAACAATGAGCAGTTCTTC.

This clone occurred a few times. The chain couples TRBV29-1 to TRBJ1-4; the match to TRBD1 covers 11 bases. V gave up 1 base and J gave up 9 bases; unmatched junction bases: 4. This CDR3 comprises 14 residues. Germline lookup yields CDR1 SQVTM and CDR2 ANQGSEA. This CDR3 reads CSVEGGQGAQKLFF. The CDR3 bases are TGCAGCGTTGAAGGCGGACAGGGGGCCCAAAAACTGTTTTTT.

This clone has more than one count but fewer than ten. The J gene is TRBJ1-6, the V gene TRBV7-9, with a possible D match to TRBD1 (5 bases). Germline CDR1 is SEHNR and CDR2 is FQNEAQ (reference sequence). Trimming stripped 8 bases from V and 1 base from J, with 12 bases between. This CDR3 has 15 amino acids. DNA for the CDR3: TGTGCCAGCCGGGGCGGGAGTTCCTATAATTCACCCCTCCACTTT. Amino acid sequence: CASRGGSSYNSPLHF.

This chain uses TRBV28 with TRBJ2-1; D is uncertain. This CDR3 comprises 13 residues. Germline lookup yields CDR1 MDHEN and CDR2 SYDVKM. Trimming pared 8 bases from V and 1 base from J, leaving 9 bases between. Here the CDR3 DNA reads TGTGCCAGCGCCTTAGTATCCTACAATGAGCAGTTCTTC. This codes for CASALVSYNEQFF.

This clone was seen a single time. The chain has TRBV7-9 and TRBJ2-1, with TRBD2 matching over 8 bases. V lost 5 bases to trimming and J lost 4 bases; unmatched junction nucleotides: 10. The CDR3 extends over 16 amino acids. CDR1 is SEHNR and CDR2 is FQNEAQ in the germline V gene (reference sequence). The CDR3 sequence is CASSPLGAGEYNEQFF. In nucleotides, the CDR3 is TGTGCCAGCAGCCCCCTAGGAGCGGGAGAGTACAATGAGCAGTTCTTC.

This CDR3 is CSVAADSSYNEQFF. The DNA for the CDR3 is TGCAGCGTCGCAGCGGACAGCTCCTACAATGAGCAGTTCTTC. The gene calls are TRBV29-1 and TRBJ2-1; D perhaps matches TRBD1 (6 bases). The CDR3 consists of 14 residues. Germline CDR1 is SQVTM and CDR2 is ANQGSEA. Trimming removed 6 bases at V and 0 bases at J, with 12 bases between.

The J gene is TRBJ2-7, the V gene TRBV19, with 7 bases fitting TRBD1. This CDR3 is 16 amino acids long. CDR1 and CDR2 (germline): LNHDA, SQIVND (reference sequence). V was pared by 5 bases and J by 3 bases, with 13 bases of the junction left unmatched. The CDR3 region has the DNA TGTGCCAGTAGTCCTCATGGGGGACAGACCTACTACGAGCAGTACTTC. As protein: CASSPHGGQTYYEQYF.